What follows describes a single T cell receptor (beta chain). As processed by the authors: Amplification of reference gene primers was used by the study to estimate nucleated cell counts. The protocol was immunoSEQ multiplex PCR, while the TCRdb copy is restricted to in-frame clones and leaves out a portion. D and trimming were read from the DNA, whereas the V and J calls and clone size are those reported in that table. Of some 70,000 clones in the sample, approximately 92% were seen once. The data were taken from a study of blood T cell repertoires in COVID-19. At the level of the study: Sample material is recorded as cDNA or gDNA derived from T cells, B-cell-depleted T cells, or PBMCs.

The germline CDR1 and CDR2 sequences are LGHDT and YNNKEL (reference sequence). The CDR3 covers 17 residues. The V and J ends lost 0 bases and 4 bases, in that order; junction bases with no gene match: 10. What was sequenced was peripheral blood. The genes are TRBV3-1 (or the pseudogene TRBV3-2) and TRBJ1-1; 8 bases line up with TRBD1. The TCR originated in a man aged 50-60 years with acute or convalescent COVID-19. CDR3 sequence: CASSQDGRQGAITEAFF. CDR3 DNA sequence: TGTGCCAGCAGCCAAGATGGGCGTCAGGGGGCCATCACTGAAGCTTTCTTT.